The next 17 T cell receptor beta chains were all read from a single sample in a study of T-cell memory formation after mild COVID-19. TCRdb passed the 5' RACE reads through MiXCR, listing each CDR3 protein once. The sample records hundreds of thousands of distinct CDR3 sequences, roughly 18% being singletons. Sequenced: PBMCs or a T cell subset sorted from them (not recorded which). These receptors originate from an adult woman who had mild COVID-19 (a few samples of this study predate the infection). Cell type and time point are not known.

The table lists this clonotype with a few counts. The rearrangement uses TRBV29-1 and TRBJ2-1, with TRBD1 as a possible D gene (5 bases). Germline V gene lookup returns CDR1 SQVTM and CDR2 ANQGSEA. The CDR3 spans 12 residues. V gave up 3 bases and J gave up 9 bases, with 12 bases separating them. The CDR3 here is CSVEGPESEQFF. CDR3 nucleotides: TGCAGCGTTGAGGGGCCAGAAAGTGAGCAGTTCTTC.

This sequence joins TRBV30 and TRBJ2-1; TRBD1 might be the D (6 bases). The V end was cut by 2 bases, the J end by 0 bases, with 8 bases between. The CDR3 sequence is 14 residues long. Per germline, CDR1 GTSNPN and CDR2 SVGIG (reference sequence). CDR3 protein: CAWSRGNSYNEQFF. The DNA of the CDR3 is TGTGCCTGGAGTAGGGGGAACTCCTACAATGAGCAGTTCTTC.

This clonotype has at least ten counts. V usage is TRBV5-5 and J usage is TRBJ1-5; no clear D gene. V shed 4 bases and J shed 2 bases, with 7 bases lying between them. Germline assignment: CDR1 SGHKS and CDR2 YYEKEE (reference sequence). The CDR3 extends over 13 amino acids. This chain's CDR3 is CASSPEGNQPQHF. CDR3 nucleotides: TGTGCCAGCAGCCCCGAGGGCAATCAGCCCCAGCATTTT.

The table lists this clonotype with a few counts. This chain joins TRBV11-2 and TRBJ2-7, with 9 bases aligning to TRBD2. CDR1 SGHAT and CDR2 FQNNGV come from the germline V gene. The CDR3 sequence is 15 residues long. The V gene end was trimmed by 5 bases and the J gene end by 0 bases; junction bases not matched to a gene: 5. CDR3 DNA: TGTGCCAGCAGCACTCCTAGCGGGAACTCCTACGAGCAGTACTTC. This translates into CASSTPSGNSYEQYF.

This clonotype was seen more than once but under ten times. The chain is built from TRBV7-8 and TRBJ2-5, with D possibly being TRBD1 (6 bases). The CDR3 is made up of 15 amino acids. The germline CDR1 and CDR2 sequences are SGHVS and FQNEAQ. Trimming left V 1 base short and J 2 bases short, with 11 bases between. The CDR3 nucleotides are TGTGCCAGCAGCTTAGTGGGGGCAGGTCAAGAGACCCAGTACTTC. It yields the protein CASSLVGAGQETQYF. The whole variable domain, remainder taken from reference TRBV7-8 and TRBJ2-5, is GAGVSQSPRYKVAKRGQDVALRCDPISGHVSLFWYQQALGQGPEFLTYFQNEAQLDKSGLPSDRFFAERPEGSVSTLKIQRTQQEDSAVYLCASSLVGAGQETQYFGPGTRLLVL.

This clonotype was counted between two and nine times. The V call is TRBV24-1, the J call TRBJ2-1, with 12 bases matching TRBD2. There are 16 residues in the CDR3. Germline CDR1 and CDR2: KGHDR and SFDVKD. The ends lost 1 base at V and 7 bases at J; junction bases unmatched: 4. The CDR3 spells CATSDFGLAGSNEQFF. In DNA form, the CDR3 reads TGTGCCACCAGTGATTTCGGACTAGCGGGATCAAATGAGCAGTTCTTC.

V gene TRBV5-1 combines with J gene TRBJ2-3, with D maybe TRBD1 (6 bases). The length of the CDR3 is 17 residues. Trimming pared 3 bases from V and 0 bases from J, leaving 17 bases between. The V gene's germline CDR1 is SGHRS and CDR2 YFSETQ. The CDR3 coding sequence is TGCGCCAGCAGCTCTACCCCCCGGGACATCAGCACAGATACGCAGTATTTT. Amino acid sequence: CASSSTPRDISTDTQYF.

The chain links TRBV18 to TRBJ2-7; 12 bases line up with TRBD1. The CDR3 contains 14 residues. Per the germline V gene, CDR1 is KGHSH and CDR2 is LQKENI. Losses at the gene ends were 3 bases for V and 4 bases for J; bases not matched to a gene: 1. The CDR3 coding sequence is TGTGCCAGCTCACCGGGACAGGGGGCTTACGAGCAGTACGTC. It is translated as CASSPGQGAYEQYV.

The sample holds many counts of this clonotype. CDR3 sequence (DNA): TGTGCCAGCAGCCTGACTAGCGGGGGGGTGAACACCGGGGAGCTGTTTTTT. This gives the protein CASSLTSGGVNTGELFF. The chain couples TRBV27 to TRBJ2-2, with 14 positions matching TRBD2. V lost 6 bases to trimming and J lost 1 base; unmatched junction nucleotides: 4. Germline values: CDR1 MNHEY, CDR2 SMNVEV (reference sequence). CDR3 length: 17 residues.

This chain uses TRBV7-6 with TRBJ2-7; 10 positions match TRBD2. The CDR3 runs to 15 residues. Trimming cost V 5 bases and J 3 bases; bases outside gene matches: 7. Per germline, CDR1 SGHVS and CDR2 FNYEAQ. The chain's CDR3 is CASSQGASGSYEQYF. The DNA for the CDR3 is TGTGCCAGCAGCCAGGGGGCTAGCGGGAGCTACGAGCAGTACTTC.

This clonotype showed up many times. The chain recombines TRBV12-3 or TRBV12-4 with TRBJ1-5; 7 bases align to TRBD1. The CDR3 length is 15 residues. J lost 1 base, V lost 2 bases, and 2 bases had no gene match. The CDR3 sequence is CASSLSGGSNQPQHF. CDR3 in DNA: TGTGCCAGCAGTTTATCAGGGGGGAGCAATCAGCCCCAGCATTTT.

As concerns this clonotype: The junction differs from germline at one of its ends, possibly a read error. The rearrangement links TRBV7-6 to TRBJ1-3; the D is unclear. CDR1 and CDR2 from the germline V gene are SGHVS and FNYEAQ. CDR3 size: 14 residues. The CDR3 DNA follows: TGTGCCAGCAGCGTAGACGTCTCTGGAAGCACCATATATTTT. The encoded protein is CASSVDVSGSTIYF.

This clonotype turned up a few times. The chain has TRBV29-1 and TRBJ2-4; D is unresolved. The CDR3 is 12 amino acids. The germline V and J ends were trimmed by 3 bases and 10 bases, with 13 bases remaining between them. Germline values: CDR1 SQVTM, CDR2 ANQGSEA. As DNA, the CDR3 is TGCAGCGTTGAGTGTCGCCTAATTATTCAGTACTTC. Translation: CSVECRLIIQYF.

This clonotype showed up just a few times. CDR3 protein: CASSRAGSEETQYF. The CDR3 DNA reads as TGCGCCAGCAGTCGAGCGGGGTCCGAAGAGACCCAGTACTTC. The V and J genes are TRBV5-1 and TRBJ2-5; TRBD2 matches 7 bases. V lost 5 bases and J lost 3; bases outside the gene matches: 7. The CDR3 totals 14 residues. The germline gives CDR1 SGHRS, CDR2 YFSETQ.

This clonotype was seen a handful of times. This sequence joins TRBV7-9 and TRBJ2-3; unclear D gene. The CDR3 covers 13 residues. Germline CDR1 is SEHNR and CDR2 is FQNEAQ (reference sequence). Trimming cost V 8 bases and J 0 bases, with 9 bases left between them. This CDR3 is CASRQASTDTQYF. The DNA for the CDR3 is TGTGCCAGCCGACAAGCTAGCACAGATACGCAGTATTTT.

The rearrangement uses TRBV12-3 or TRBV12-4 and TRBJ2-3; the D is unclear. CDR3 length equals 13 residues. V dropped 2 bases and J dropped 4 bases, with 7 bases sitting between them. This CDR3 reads CASSLFGPDTQYF. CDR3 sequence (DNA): TGTGCCAGCAGTTTATTCGGCCCAGATACGCAGTATTTT.

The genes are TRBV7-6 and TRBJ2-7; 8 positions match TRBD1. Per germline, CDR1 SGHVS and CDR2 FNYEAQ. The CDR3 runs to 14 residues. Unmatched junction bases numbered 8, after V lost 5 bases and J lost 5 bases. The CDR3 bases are TGTGCCAGCAGCCCAGACAGGGGTTCGGACGAGCAGTACTTC. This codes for CASSPDRGSDEQYF.